These 13 T cell receptor beta chains share one sample of origin, sequenced in a study of regulatory T cells in long-lasting Graves disease. Time point reported: persistent/refractory GD, antithyroid drugs over 5 years with positive TRAb. After RNA was extracted from PBMCs, the TCR library was made from it. According to the study, TCR beta libraries were built with iRepertoire HTBI primers and CDR3-region Arm-PCR. In TCRdb, the multiplex PCR reads were re-called with MiXCR into one record per CDR3 protein. The sample lists 650,000 to 700,000 distinct CDR3 sequences, 25% to 35% occurring once. The starting material was peripheral blood mononuclear cells (PBMCs), obtained when the disease was refractory, from a patient treated with antithyroid drugs. These receptors were collected from a female donor with Graves disease.

This clonotype was found a few times. V and J are TRBV29-1 and TRBJ1-2; 9 positions agree with TRBD1. Germline values: CDR1 SQVTM, CDR2 ANQGSEA. This CDR3 is built from 17 residues. The J segment lost 4 bases and the V segment lost 6 bases, leaving 18 bases of the junction unmatched. The CDR3 DNA reads TGCAGCGTCCCCCGCCCGGGACAGGGAGCGGAAGTCTATGGCTACACCTTC. Protein: CSVPRPGQGAEVYGYTF.

This clonotype turned up a few times. The chain recombines TRBV30 with TRBJ1-5, with TRBD1 as a possible D gene (6 bases). The CDR3 is made up of 14 amino acids. Germline V gene data show CDR1 as GTSNPN and CDR2 as SVGIG (reference sequence). V was cut by 0 bases and J by 11 bases, with 17 bases left in between. The CDR3 is CAWSVGHTSSSQHF. The CDR3 region has the DNA TGTGCCTGGAGTGTGGGACACACGAGTAGTTCCCAGCATTTT.

The table lists this clonotype with many counts. The CDR3 here is CASSLLPEGETQYF. The CDR3 DNA reads as TGTGCCAGCAGCCTACTTCCAGAGGGTGAGACCCAGTACTTC. The chain couples TRBV11-2 to TRBJ2-5, with a tentative D call TRBD2 (5 bases). This CDR3 spans 14 amino acids. Trimming removed 5 bases at V and 5 bases at J, with 15 bases between. The germline CDR1 and CDR2 sequences are SGHAT and FQNNGV.

This clonotype came up a few times. The V and J genes are TRBV7-3 and TRBJ1-1; a possible D gene is TRBD1 (6 bases). Germline V lookup: CDR1 SGHTA, CDR2 FQGTGA. Trimming cost V 5 bases and J 0 bases, with 19 bases left between them. The CDR3 totals 17 residues. For the CDR3, the DNA is TGTGCCAGCAGCCCCCGACAGGTTCCTAAATTGAACACTGAAGCTTTCTTT. Translation: CASSPRQVPKLNTEAFF.

This clonotype was seen more than once but under ten times. The CDR3 sequence is CSVTDSGNTIYF. DNA of the CDR3: TGCAGCGTGACGGACTCTGGAAACACCATATATTTT. V gene TRBV29-1 combines with J gene TRBJ1-3; D gene uncertain. CDR1 and CDR2 (germline): SQVTM, ANQGSEA. V lost 6 bases, J lost 0 bases, and 6 bases lay in between. The CDR3 is 12 amino acids.

The sample holds a few counts of this clonotype. The chain's CDR3 is CASSLDPLAGVYEQYF. CDR3 in DNA: TGCGCCAGCAGCTTGGATCCCCTAGCGGGAGTCTACGAGCAGTACTTC. The rearrangement uses TRBV5-1 and TRBJ2-7, with 10 bases lining up with TRBD2. V lost 0 bases to trimming and J lost 3 bases; unmatched junction nucleotides: 6. Germline loops: CDR1 SGHRS, CDR2 YFSETQ. The CDR3 runs to 16 residues.

The chain couples TRBV6-9 to TRBJ1-6; 12 bases match TRBD1. V trimming: 3 bases; J trimming: 10 bases; junction bases outside the gene matches: 7. The germline CDR1 and CDR2 sequences are MNHGY and SVAAGI. The CDR3 runs 16 residues. CDR3 in DNA: TGTGCCAGCAGTTACCGGGACAGGGGGCCTCTGTCACCCCTCCACTTT. It yields the protein CASSYRDRGPLSPLHF.

V is TRBV3-1 and J is TRBJ1-2; TRBD1 is a possible D gene (5 bases). CDR3 length equals 16 residues. V lost 0 bases and J lost 4, with 15 bases in between. CDR1 is LGHDT and CDR2 is YNNKEL in the germline V gene (reference sequence). CDR3 region: CASSQDRSIRGYGYTF. In nucleotides, the CDR3 is TGTGCCAGCAGCCAAGATCGGTCAATAAGGGGCTATGGCTACACCTTC.

This chain joins TRBV7-3 and TRBJ2-4; TRBD2 matches at 9 bases. This CDR3 contains 17 residues. With 6 bases clipped from V and 1 base from J, the junction kept 10 bases outside the gene matches. Germline CDR1 SGHTA, CDR2 FQGTGA. CDR3 sequence reads: CASRPDWAGGAKNIQYF. DNA for the CDR3: TGTGCCAGCAGACCCGACTGGGCGGGAGGGGCCAAAAACATTCAGTACTTC.

This clonotype has a handful of counts. The CDR3 spells CASSAGQGGDYEQYF. The CDR3 region has the DNA TGTGCCAGCAGCGCGGGACAGGGCGGGGATTACGAGCAGTACTTC. The chain recombines TRBV9 with TRBJ2-7; 9 positions match TRBD1. Trimming removed 3 bases from V and 4 bases from J; junction bases left unmatched: 8. From germline, CDR1 is SGDLS and CDR2 YYNGEE. CDR3 size: 15 residues. Supplemented by reference TRBV9 and TRBJ2-7, the full variable domain reads DSGVTQTPKHLITATGQRVTLRCSPRSGDLSVYWYQQSLDQGLQFLIQYYNGEERAKGNILERFSAQQFPDLHSELNLSSLELGDSALYFCASSAGQGGDYEQYFGPGTRLTVT.

The rearrangement joins TRBV5-1 to TRBJ2-5; D is unclear. The CDR3 extends over 13 amino acids. V was shortened by 4 bases and J by 4 bases, with 11 bases between the two germline ends. Germline V CDR1 and CDR2: SGHRS, YFSETQ. The CDR3 DNA reads as TGCGCCAGCAGCATCGGACCCCGAGAGACCCAGTACTTC. This sequence encodes CASSIGPRETQYF.

This clonotype was seen repeatedly, ten times or more. The chain joins TRBV5-5 to TRBJ2-2; D is uncertain. V was pared by 1 base and J by 0 bases, with 10 bases between. The CDR3 totals 16 residues. The germline CDR1 and CDR2 sequences are SGHKS and YYEKEE (reference sequence). The CDR3 here is CASSLNPSPNTGELFF. DNA of the CDR3: TGTGCCAGCAGCTTGAACCCCTCACCGAACACCGGGGAGCTGTTTTTT.

This clonotype was seen more than once but under ten times. The CDR3 is CASSFKGQGSSSPLHF. CDR3 sequence (DNA): TGTGCCAGCAGCTTCAAGGGACAGGGGAGTTCTTCACCCCTCCACTTT. V and J are TRBV11-2 and TRBJ1-6; 10 nucleotides align to TRBD1. The germline V gene encodes CDR1 SGHAT and CDR2 FQNNGV. The length of the CDR3 is 16 residues. Trimming removed 3 bases from V and 9 bases from J; junction bases left unmatched: 8.